The 3 T cell receptor beta chains below come from one sample, sequenced in a study of monozygotic twins with inflammatory bowel disease. TCRdb reanalyzed the 5' RACE reads and collapses them to one entry per CDR3 protein, without DNA. This sample contains approximately 140,000 distinct CDR3 sequences. The sample was blood. Receptors were obtained from a human donor with ulcerative colitis or Crohn's disease, or a healthy co-twin of an affected twin (not recorded which).

The chain has TRBV6-6 and TRBJ1-2; absent DNA, TCRdb's TRBD1 call cannot be checked. The CDR3 length is 14 residues. CDR1 and CDR2 from the germline V gene are MNHNY and SVGAGI (reference sequence). CDR3 loop: CASNLQDLLYGYTF.

CDR3: CATSDSTGAGRELF. The chain joins TRBV24-1 to TRBJ1-1. This CDR3 has 14 amino acids. The V gene's germline CDR1 is KGHDR and CDR2 SFDVKD.

The rearrangement uses TRBV7-9 and TRBJ2-7; TCRdb designates TRBD1, a call that cannot be tested without DNA. The germline gives CDR1 SEHNR, CDR2 FQNEAQ (reference sequence). The CDR3 is made up of 17 amino acids. CDR3 loop: CASSSTPQTGGSYEQYF. The full variable domain, in which reference TRBV7-9 and TRBJ2-7 provide the parts outside the CDR3, is DTGVSQNPRHKITKRGQNVTFRCDPISEHNRLYWYRQTLGQGPEFLTYFQNEAQLEKSRLLSDRFSAERPKGSFSTLEIQRTEQGDSAMYLCASSSTPQTGGSYEQYFGPGTRLTVT.